This record looks at one TCR beta chain sequence and its context. Antigen specificity is unknown. Germline V lookup: CDR1 MNHEY, CDR2 SMNVEV (reference sequence). CDR3 length equals 16 residues. V was pared by 6 bases and J by 0 bases, with 17 bases between. The data derive from a study of cytomegalovirus exposure and HLA in healthy donors. Overall study findings and caveats: Segments of the TCR beta V type were, in most cases, productive about 90% or about 30% of the time in an earlier analysis. For TCR beta chains, V- and J-gene trimming was later linked to a missense DCLRE1C variant.

The PCR was carried out with 60 Vbeta primers and 13 Jbeta primers. Sequencing was performed with immunoSEQ multiplex PCR; in TCRdb, only in-frame clones are kept and a portion is missing. The sample records approximately 300,000 clones, 84% being singletons. The chain recombines TRBV27 with TRBJ1-1, with D tentatively TRBD1 (5 bases). Sequenced input: PBMCs. The receptor was derived from a woman in her 40s in good health and CMV-seropositive. The CDR3 sequence: CASSRGTAGLNTEAFF. In nucleotides, the CDR3 is TGTGCCAGCAGCCGCGGGACGGCAGGCTTGAACACTGAAGCTTTCTTT.